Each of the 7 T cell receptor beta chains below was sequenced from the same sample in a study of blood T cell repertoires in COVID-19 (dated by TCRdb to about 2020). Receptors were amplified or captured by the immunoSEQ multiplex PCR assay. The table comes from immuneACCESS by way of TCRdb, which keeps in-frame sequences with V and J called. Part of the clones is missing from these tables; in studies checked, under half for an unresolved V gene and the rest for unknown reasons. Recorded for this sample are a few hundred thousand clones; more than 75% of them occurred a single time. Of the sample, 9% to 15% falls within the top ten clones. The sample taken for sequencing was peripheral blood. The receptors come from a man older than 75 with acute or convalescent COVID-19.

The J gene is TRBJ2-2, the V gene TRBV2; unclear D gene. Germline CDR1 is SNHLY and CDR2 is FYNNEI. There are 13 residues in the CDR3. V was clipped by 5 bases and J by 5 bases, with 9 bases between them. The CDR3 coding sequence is TGTGCCAGCAGTCCCTCTAGGACCGGGGAGCTGTTTTTT. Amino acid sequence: CASSPSRTGELFF.

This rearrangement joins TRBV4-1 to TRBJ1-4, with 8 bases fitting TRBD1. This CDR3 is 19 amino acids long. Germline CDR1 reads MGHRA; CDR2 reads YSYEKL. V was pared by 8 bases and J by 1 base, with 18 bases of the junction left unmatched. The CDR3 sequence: CASLDGTGPIIETNEKLFF. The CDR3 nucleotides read TGCGCCAGCCTGGATGGGACAGGCCCTATTATCGAAACTAATGAAAAACTGTTTTTT.

CDR3 in DNA: TGCGCCAGCAGCCGAGCGGGTCCTAATGAAAAACTGTTTTTT. It is translated as CASSRAGPNEKLFF. This chain joins TRBV5-1 and TRBJ1-4; D unresolved. The germline V gene has CDR1 SGHRS and CDR2 YFSETQ. The V and J ends lost 4 bases and 3 bases respectively, with 10 bases between them. The CDR3 loop spans 14 amino acids.

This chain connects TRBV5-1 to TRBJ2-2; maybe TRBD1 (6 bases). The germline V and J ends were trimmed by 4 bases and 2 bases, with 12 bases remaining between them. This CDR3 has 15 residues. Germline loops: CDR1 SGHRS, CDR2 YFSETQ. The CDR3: CASSRDRTNTGELFF. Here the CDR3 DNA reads TGCGCCAGCAGCCGAGACAGGACCAACACCGGGGAGCTGTTTTTT.

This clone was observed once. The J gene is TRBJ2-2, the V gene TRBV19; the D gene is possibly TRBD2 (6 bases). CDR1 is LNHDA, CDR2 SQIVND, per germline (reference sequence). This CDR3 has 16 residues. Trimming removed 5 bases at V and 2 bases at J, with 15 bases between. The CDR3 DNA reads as TGTGCCAGTAGTCCTAGAGGAGGGCCTAACACCGGGGAGCTGTTTTTT. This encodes CASSPRGGPNTGELFF. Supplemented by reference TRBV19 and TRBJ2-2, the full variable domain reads DGGITQSPKYLFRKEGQNVTLSCEQNLNHDAMYWYRQDPGQGLRLIYYSQIVNDFQKGDIAEGYSVSREKKESFPLTVTSAQKNPTAFYLCASSPRGGPNTGELFFGEGSRLTVL.

In DNA form, the CDR3 reads TGTGCCAGTACCAAGAAACCCCCGGGGGGCAATCAGCCCCAGCATTTT. This codes for CASTKKPPGGNQPQHF. V gene TRBV19 combines with J gene TRBJ1-5, with TRBD1 as a possible D gene (5 bases). The CDR3 covers 16 residues. CDR1 LNHDA and CDR2 SQIVND come from the germline V gene (reference sequence). V was trimmed by 7 bases and J by 2 bases, leaving 18 bases between them.

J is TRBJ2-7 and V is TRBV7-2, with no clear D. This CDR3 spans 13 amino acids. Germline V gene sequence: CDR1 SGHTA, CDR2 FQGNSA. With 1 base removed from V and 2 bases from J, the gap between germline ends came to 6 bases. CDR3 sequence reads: CASSLGRTYEQYF. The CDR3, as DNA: TGTGCCAGCAGCTTAGGCAGGACCTACGAGCAGTACTTC. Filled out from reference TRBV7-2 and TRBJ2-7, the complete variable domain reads GAGVSQSPSNKVTEKGKDVELRCDPISGHTALYWYRQSLGQGLEFLIYFQGNSAPDKSGLPSDRFSAERTGGSVSTLTIQRTQQEDSAVYLCASSLGRTYEQYFGPGTRLTVT.